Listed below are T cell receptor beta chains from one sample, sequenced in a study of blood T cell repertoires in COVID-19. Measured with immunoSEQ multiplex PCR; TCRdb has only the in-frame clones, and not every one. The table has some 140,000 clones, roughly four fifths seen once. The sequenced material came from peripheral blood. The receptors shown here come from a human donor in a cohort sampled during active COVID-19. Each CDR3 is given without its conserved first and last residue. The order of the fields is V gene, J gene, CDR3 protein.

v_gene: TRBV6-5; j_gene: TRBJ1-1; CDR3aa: ATQWIGSTEAF
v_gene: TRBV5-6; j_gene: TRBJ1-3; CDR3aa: ASSLAGPSGNTIY
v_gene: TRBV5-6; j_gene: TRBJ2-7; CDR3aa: ASSFGTGGSYEQY
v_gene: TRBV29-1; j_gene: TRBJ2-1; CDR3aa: SVAPRTGNYNEQF
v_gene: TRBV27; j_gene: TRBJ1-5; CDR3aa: ASSYTVNSNQPQH
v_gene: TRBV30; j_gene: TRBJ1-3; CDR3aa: AWSVLFSGNTIY
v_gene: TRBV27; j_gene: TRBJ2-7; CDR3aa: ASSPRRQGYEQY
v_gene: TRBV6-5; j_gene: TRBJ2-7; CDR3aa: ASTPRSGTSYEQY
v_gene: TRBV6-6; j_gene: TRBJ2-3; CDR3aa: ASSYLRGGTDTQY
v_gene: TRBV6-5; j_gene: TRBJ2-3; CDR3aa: ASSSQGGSTDTQY
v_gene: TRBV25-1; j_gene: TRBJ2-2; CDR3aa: ASGATGNTGELF
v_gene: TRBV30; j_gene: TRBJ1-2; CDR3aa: AWERQGQHNYGYT
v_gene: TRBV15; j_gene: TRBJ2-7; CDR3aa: ATSRGVPWAEQY
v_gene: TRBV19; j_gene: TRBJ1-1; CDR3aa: ASGSPEGANTEAF
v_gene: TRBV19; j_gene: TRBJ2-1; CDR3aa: ASSEGGGVYNEQF
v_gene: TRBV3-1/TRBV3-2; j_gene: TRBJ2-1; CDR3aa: ASSQARGSKQF
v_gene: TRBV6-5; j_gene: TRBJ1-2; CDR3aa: ASSRLEGYGYT
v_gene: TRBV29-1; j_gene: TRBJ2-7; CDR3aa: SVEGGT
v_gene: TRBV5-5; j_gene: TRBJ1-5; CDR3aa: ASSLESAGQPQH
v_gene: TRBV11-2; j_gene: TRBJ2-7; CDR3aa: ASSLDYGQAYEQY
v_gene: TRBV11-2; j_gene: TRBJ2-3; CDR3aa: ASSNLAGGTDTQY
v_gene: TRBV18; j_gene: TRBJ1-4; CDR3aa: ASSPPRVSNEKLF
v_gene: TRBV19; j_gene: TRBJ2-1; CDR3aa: ASSKQTGGSYNEQF
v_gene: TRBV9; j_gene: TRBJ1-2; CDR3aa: ASSVGGGYGYT
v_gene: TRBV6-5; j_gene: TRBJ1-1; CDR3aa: ASTWDRGDTEAF
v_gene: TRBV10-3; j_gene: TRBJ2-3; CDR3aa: AISQPSGGADTQY
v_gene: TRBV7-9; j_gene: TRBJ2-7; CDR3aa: ASSRAGYEQY
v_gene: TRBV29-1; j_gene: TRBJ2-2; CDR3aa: SVPAPTGTGELF
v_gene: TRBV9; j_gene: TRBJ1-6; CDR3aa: ASSVGRGPLH